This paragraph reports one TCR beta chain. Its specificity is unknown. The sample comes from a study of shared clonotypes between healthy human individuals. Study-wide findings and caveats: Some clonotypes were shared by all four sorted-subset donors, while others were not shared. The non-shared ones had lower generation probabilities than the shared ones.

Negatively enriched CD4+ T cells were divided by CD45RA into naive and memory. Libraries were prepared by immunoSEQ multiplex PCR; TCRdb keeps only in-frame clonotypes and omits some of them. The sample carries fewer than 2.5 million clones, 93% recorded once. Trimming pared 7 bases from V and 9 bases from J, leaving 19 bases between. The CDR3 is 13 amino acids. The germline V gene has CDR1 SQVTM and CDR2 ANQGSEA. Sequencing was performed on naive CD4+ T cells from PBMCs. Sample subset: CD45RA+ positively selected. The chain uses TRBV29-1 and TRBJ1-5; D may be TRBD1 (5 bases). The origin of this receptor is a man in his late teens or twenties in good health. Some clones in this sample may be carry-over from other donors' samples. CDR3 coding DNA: TGCAGCGGCGGGGACCCAGGTGGGGGGCCCCAGCATTTT. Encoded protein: CSGGDPGGGPQHF.